This T cell receptor (beta chain) is from a study of blood T cells in healthy people across ages. The wider study: Roughly one uniquely barcoded beta molecule per two T cells was captured. Broader study findings: Versus aged donors, long-lived donors had higher diversity and more naive CD4+ cells.

The authors ran a second PCR of 7 to 11 cycles using a sample-barcoded 5' primer and a J-beta primer mix. A tag from a template-switch adaptor with 12 random nucleotides marked each cDNA molecule. TCRdb analysed the 5' RACE reads with MiXCR anew, one entry per CDR3 protein. The table records 850,000 to 1,300,000 distinct CDR3 sequences, around 45% of them present only once. The CDR3 contains 16 residues. With 0 bases clipped from V and 7 bases from J, the junction kept 10 bases outside the gene matches. Germline CDR1 is SGHTA and CDR2 is FQGNSA. This clonotype came up a few times. Its antigen is still unknown.

The origin of this receptor is a woman aged 55-70 years in good health. Sequences were obtained from blood. The chain is built from TRBV7-2 and TRBJ2-7; 9 nucleotides agree with TRBD2. CDR3 protein: CASSLAAGGIHNEQYF. CDR3 nucleotides: TGTGCCAGCAGCTTAGCGGCGGGAGGGATCCACAATGAGCAGTACTTC. Variable domain in full (rest from reference TRBV7-2 and TRBJ2-7): GAGVSQSPSNKVTEKGKDVELRCDPISGHTALYWYRQSLGQGLEFLIYFQGNSAPDKSGLPSDRFSAERTGGSVSTLTIQRTQQEDSAVYLCASSLAAGGIHNEQYFGPGTRLTVT.